The 3 T cell receptor beta chains listed next were all sequenced from one sample in a study of OX40 agonist ivuxolimab in advanced cancers. The method was immunoSEQ multiplex PCR; TCRdb's version includes in-frame clones alone and lacks a portion of them. The data contain nearly 60,000 clones, about 81% of them singletons. The sequenced sample was CD4+ or CD8+ T cells sorted from blood, obtained in a trial of the OX40 agonist ivuxolimab. Every receptor here comes from an adult with an advanced solid tumor such as melanoma, head and neck, liver or kidney cancer.

The V call is TRBV5-1, the J call TRBJ1-1, with 8 bases lining up with TRBD1. CDR1 is SGHRS and CDR2 is YFSETQ in the germline V gene. CDR3 length: 18 amino acids. Unmatched junction bases numbered 10, after V lost 0 bases and J lost 0 bases. The CDR3 is CASSLATDRGILNTEAFF. The CDR3 bases are TGCGCCAGCAGCTTGGCTACAGACAGGGGAATATTGAACACTGAAGCTTTCTTT.

The rearrangement links TRBV6-1 to TRBJ1-5; D is ambiguous. Germline loops: CDR1 MNHNS, CDR2 SASEGT. Trimming took 0 bases from V and 3 from J, leaving 6 bases between them. The CDR3 extends over 14 amino acids. This chain's CDR3 is CASSEAPDNQPQHF. Written as DNA, the CDR3 is TGTGCCAGCAGTGAAGCGCCCGACAATCAGCCCCAGCATTTT.

V and J are TRBV19 and TRBJ1-5, with 8 bases identical to TRBD1. J lost 0 bases, V lost 1 base, and 8 bases had no gene match. CDR1 LNHDA and CDR2 SQIVND come from the germline V gene (reference sequence). The CDR3 runs 18 residues. For the CDR3, the DNA is TGTGCCAGTAGTATAGGTTCAGGGGGCGCATATAGCAATCAGCCCCAGCATTTT. This translates into CASSIGSGGAYSNQPQHF.